Below, one T cell receptor (beta chain) is given with its context. Its matching antigen is unknown. Single viable CD3+CD4+CD8-CD45RO+ cells were sorted as the memory CD4+ T cells. CD4+ T cells were isolated by positive magnetic selection. The authors' processing: After removing out-of-frame reads, approximately 2 million distinct TCRbeta sequences remained. Data came from immunoSEQ multiplex PCR; TCRdb stores just in-frame clones and leaves some out. That table is the source of V, J and clone size, and D and trimming were worked out from the DNA. The sample lists 45,000 to 60,000 clones; just under 80% were seen once. This CDR3 is built from 11 residues. Trimming cost V 2 bases and J 5 bases, with 3 bases left between them. Germline V lookup: CDR1 SEHNR, CDR2 FQNEAQ (reference sequence). This entry is derived from a study of memory CD4+ T cells and cytomegalovirus serostatus. Whole-study results and caveats: Of 150 to 200 reported CMV TCRbeta sequences, under 80 were found in memory CD4+ repertoires. Repertoires predicted CMV serostatus with median bootstrapped AUC of roughly 0.95.

V and J are TRBV7-9 and TRBJ2-5; D remains ambiguous. The sequence came from an adult in good health and CMV-seronegative. Sequencing used memory CD4+ T cells from blood. The CDR3 nucleotides read TGTGCCAGCAGCTTACCCGAGACCCAGTACTTC. Its translation is CASSLPETQYF.